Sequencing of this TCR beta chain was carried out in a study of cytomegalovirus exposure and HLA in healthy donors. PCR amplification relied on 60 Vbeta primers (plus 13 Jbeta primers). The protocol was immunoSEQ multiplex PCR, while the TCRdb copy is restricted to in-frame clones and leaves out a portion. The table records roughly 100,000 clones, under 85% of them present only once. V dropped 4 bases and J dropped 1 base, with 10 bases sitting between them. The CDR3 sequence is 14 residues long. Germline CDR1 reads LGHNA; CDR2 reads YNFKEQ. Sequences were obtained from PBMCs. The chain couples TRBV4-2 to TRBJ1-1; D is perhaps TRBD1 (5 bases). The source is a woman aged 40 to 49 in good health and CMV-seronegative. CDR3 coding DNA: TGTGCCAGCAGCCGCTCCACAGGGAACACTGAAGCTTTCTTT. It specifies CASSRSTGNTEAFF.